This T cell receptor (beta chain) emerged from a study of blood T cell repertoires in COVID-19. Overall study context: The United States, Italy and Spain supplied acute and convalescent COVID-19 samples. In each case, the material was cDNA or gDNA derived from T cells, B-cell-depleted T cells, or PBMCs.

J lost 7 bases, V lost 2 bases, and 8 bases had no gene match. This CDR3 contains 16 residues. Germline V lookup: CDR1 MNHEY, CDR2 SVGEGT. The table came from immunoSEQ multiplex PCR; TCRdb's copy has only in-frame clones and leaves some out. Among some 400,000 clones, around nine tenths were seen once, and the ten largest hold about 1.7%. Participant reports of clinical history set cohort assignment. This TCR was recovered from a woman in her twenties or thirties who had recovered from COVID-19. Input material: PBMCs or T cells enriched from blood (not recorded which). The chain uses TRBV6-2 or TRBV6-3 and TRBJ2-2; 9 nucleotides line up with TRBD2. CDR3 in amino acids: CASSYQASGAFGELFF. The CDR3 region has the DNA TGTGCCAGCAGTTACCAGGCTAGCGGGGCGTTCGGGGAGCTGTTTTTT.